The rows below give T cell receptor beta chains drawn from one sample of a study of technical replicates of blood from several donors. Only in-frame clones appear in the TCRdb table, and some are missing; sequencing was by immunoSEQ multiplex PCR. The data show approximately 53,000 clones, roughly 95% seen once. Sample: T cells isolated from PBMCs. The receptor set was obtained from a human donor in good health. Both conserved end residues are part of each CDR3. The D gene is left open where the match is weak. A clone size is listed for some rows: how often the clone was seen (once, few, many), or a class if it is expanded.

V	size	D	J	CDR3	DNA
TRBV30	-	TRBD2	TRBJ2-1	CAWKGLANNEQFF	TGTGCCTGGAAGGGACTAGCAAACAATGAGCAGTTCTTC
TRBV6-5	-	TRBD1	TRBJ1-2	CASSFWGQNNYGYTF	TGTGCCAGCAGTTTTTGGGGACAGAATAACTATGGCTACACCTTC
TRBV27	-	TRBD1	TRBJ2-7	CAILVGRQGAIEQYF	TGTGCCATCCTGGTCGGGAGACAGGGGGCAATCGAGCAGTACTTC
TRBV19	-	-	TRBJ1-1	CASSIIDQGPTEAFF	TGTGCCAGTAGTATAATCGATCAGGGCCCCACTGAAGCTTTCTTT
TRBV6-1	few	TRBD2	TRBJ2-3	CAGTEGRESDTQYF	TGTGCCGGCACGGAAGGGAGGGAATCAGATACGCAGTATTTT
TRBV2	-	TRBD1	TRBJ2-3	CASSTGAGRDTQYF	TGTGCCAGCTCGACAGGGGCGGGTAGAGATACGCAGTATTTT
TRBV19	-	-	TRBJ2-7	CASSIGASGHLYEQYF	TGTGCCAGTAGTATTGGGGCCTCGGGACACCTATACGAGCAGTACTTC
TRBV28	-	-	TRBJ1-2	CASFQTGGYGYTF	TGTGCCAGCTTCCAAACGGGGGGATACGGCTACACCTTC
TRBV7-2	-	-	TRBJ2-5	CASSLDGLRQETQYF	TGTGCCAGCAGCTTAGATGGACTACGTCAAGAGACCCAGTACTTC
TRBV5-4	-	TRBD2	TRBJ2-3	CASRPLAGGVTDTQYF	TGTGCCAGCAGACCTCTAGCGGGAGGAGTGACAGATACGCAGTATTTT
TRBV7-2	-	-	TRBJ1-3	CASSSYGSGNTIYF	TGTGCCAGCAGCTCCTACGGCTCTGGAAACACCATATATTTT
TRBV9	-	TRBD1	TRBJ2-2	CASSSPGTGDAGELFF	TGTGCCAGCAGCTCCCCCGGGACAGGCGACGCCGGGGAGCTGTTTTTT
TRBV4-3	-	TRBD1	TRBJ2-7	CASSLRGRPLDEQYF	TGCGCCAGCAGTTTAAGGGGGCGCCCTTTGGACGAGCAGTACTTC
TRBV6-5	-	TRBD1	TRBJ1-4	CASSPGQDGEKLFF	TGTGCCAGCAGTCCGGGACAGGACGGCGAAAAACTGTTTTTT
TRBV10-3	-	-	TRBJ2-7	CAISDIIWSRNYEQYF	TGTGCCATCAGTGATATTATCTGGAGCCGAAACTACGAGCAGTACTTC
TRBV28	few	-	TRBJ1-5	CASNQGLQPQHF	TGTGCCAGCAATCAGGGGTTACAGCCCCAGCATTTT